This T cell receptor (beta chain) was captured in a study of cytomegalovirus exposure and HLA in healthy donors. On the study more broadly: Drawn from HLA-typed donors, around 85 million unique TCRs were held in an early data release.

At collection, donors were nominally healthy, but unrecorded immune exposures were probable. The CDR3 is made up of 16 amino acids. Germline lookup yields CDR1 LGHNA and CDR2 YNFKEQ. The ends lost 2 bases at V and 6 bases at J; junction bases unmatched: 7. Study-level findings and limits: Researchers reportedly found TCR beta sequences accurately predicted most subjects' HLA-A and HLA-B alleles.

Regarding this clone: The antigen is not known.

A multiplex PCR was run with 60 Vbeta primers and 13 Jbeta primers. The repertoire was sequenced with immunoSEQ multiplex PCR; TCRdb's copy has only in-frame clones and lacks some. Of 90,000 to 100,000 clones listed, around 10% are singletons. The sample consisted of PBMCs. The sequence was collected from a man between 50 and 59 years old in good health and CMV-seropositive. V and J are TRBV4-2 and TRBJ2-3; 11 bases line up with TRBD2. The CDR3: CASSQRLAGSGDTQYF. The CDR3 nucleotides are TGTGCCAGCAGCCAACGACTAGCGGGGAGCGGGGATACGCAGTATTTT.